A selection of T cell receptor beta chains follows, all from one sample in a study of T cells in Graves' hyperthyroidism and ophthalmopathy. TCRdb recomputed calls from the multiplex PCR reads with MiXCR, one row per CDR3 protein. The data show 500,000 to 600,000 distinct CDR3 sequences, about half seen once. Sequenced material: peripheral blood or thyroid tissue (not recorded which). These receptors originate from a woman aged 18-35 years with Graves' hyperthyroidism. CDR3s include the opening cysteine and the closing phenylalanine or tryptophan. D genes are given only for firm matches. A clone size is listed for some rows: how often the clone was seen (once, few, many), or a class if it is expanded.

TRBV15	TRBJ2-1	-	TRBD1	TGTGCCACCAGCAGAGATTGGGACAGGGTTGGATATGAGCAGTTCTTC	CATSRDWDRVGYEQFF
TRBV12-3/TRBV12-4	TRBJ1-1	-	-	TGTGCCAGCAGGGAGCTGGGACGGATGAACACTGAAGCTTTCTTT	CASRELGRMNTEAFF
TRBV3-1	TRBJ2-5	few	-	TGTGCCAGCAGCCAAACGGGGGACTGTCAAGAGACCCAGTACTTC	CASSQTGDCQETQYF
TRBV11-2	TRBJ1-1	many	-	TGTGCCAGCAGCTGGGTCGACCGAGGCACTGAAGCTTTCTTT	CASSWVDRGTEAFF
TRBV2	TRBJ2-7	many	-	TGTGCCAGCAAAATGACAGTTACCGCCTACGAGCAGTACTTC	CASKMTVTAYEQYF
TRBV19	TRBJ1-2	many	TRBD1	TGTGCCAGTAGTAAGGGGACAGGGTCCCACTATGGCTACACCTTC	CASSKGTGSHYGYTF
TRBV19	TRBJ2-5	-	-	TGTGCCAGTAGCGAATCGGGGGCACAGAGGGTAGCCGGGGCTAGAAAGACCCAGTACTTC	CASSESGAQRVAGARKTQYF
TRBV2	TRBJ2-3	-	-	TGTGCCAGCAGTGTGACTAGTTTTCCAGATACGCAGTATTTT	CASSVTSFPDTQYF
TRBV7-6	TRBJ1-2	-	-	TGTGCCAGCAGCTCAGGGGAAGTAAACTATGGCTACACCTTC	CASSSGEVNYGYTF
TRBV7-2	TRBJ1-5	many	TRBD1	TGTGCCAGCAGCTTACACAGGGGTTTGGGTCAGCCCCAGCATTTT	CASSLHRGLGQPQHF
TRBV7-9	TRBJ1-6	-	TRBD1	TGTGCCAGCAGGGCGGGACAGGTTTATTCACCCCTCCACTTT	CASRAGQVYSPLHF
TRBV19	TRBJ2-7	many	-	TGTGCCAGTAGCCCCAATGTGGACATACTATACGAGCAGTACTTC	CASSPNVDILYEQYF
TRBV6-5	TRBJ2-5	many	TRBD2	TGTGCCACGTTAGCGGGAGGGGCAGAGACCCAGTACTTC	CATLAGGAETQYF
TRBV5-1	TRBJ1-1	many	-	TGCGCCAGCAGTGTCATCGCGAACACTGAAGCTTTCTTT	CASSVIANTEAFF
TRBV29-1	TRBJ2-7	-	TRBD1	TGCAGCGTTGAAGCCCCCGGGACAGGCTTTGGCTACGAGCAGTACTTC	CSVEAPGTGFGYEQYF
TRBV4-1	TRBJ2-7	many	-	TGCGCCAGCAGCCTCAAGACGGGAGTGGCCTACGAGCAGTACTTC	CASSLKTGVAYEQYF
TRBV20-1	TRBJ2-7	many	TRBD2	TGCAGTGCTAGTTTACGGACTAGGACTAGCGGTTCGATAGGGTCCTACGAGCAGTACTTC	CSASLRTRTSGSIGSYEQYF
TRBV7-3	TRBJ2-1	-	TRBD2	TGTGCCAGCAGCTTATACGGGGGGATGGTCGATGAGCAGTTCTTC	CASSLYGGMVDEQFF
TRBV12-3/TRBV12-4	TRBJ2-7	many	-	TGTGCCAGCAGTTTGACGCACGAGCAGTACTTC	CASSLTHEQYF
TRBV7-9	TRBJ2-7	few	TRBD2	TGTGCCAGCAGCTCTTCGCGGGAGGGGTACAATGAGCAGTACTTC	CASSSSREGYNEQYF
TRBV7-9	TRBJ2-5	many	TRBD2	TGTGCCAGCAGCTCGCGGGGGGGACTAGCGGACCAAGAGACCCAGTACTTC	CASSSRGGLADQETQYF
TRBV6-1	TRBJ1-2	few	TRBD1	TGTGCCAGCAGTTCAGGGGGGGAAAGACCAACTAACTATGGCTACACCTTC	CASSSGGERPTNYGYTF
TRBV10-3	TRBJ2-6	-	-	TGTGCCATCAAACAGGGCTCTGGGGCCAACGTCCTGACTTTC	CAIKQGSGANVLTF
TRBV11-2	TRBJ2-3	-	-	TGTGCCAGCAGCCAGAACCCCTCGAAGGATACGCAGTATTTT	CASSQNPSKDTQYF
TRBV11-2	TRBJ2-7	-	-	TGTGCCAGCTCACTAGCGACAGGTTACTCCTACGAGCGGTACTTC	CASSLATGYSYERYF
TRBV11-2	TRBJ2-5	many	-	TGTGCCAGCAGCCCGCTGGATTGGTACCAAGAGACCCAGTACTTC	CASSPLDWYQETQYF
TRBV2	TRBJ1-2	-	TRBD1	TGTGCTACTAGCAGCGGACAGGCTTACTATGGCTACACCTTC	CATSSGQAYYGYTF
TRBV3-1	TRBJ2-7	-	TRBD1	TGTGCCAGCAGCCAAGAAACGGACAGGACCTCCTACGAGCAGTACTTC	CASSQETDRTSYEQYF
TRBV20-1	TRBJ1-1	-	-	TGCAGTGCTAGAGATCTGGGTCGAACTGAAGCTTTCTTT	CSARDLGRTEAFF
TRBV4-3	TRBJ2-7	-	-	TGCGCCAGCAGCGAAAGGGTCCAAAGCCCAGGGGAGCAGTACTTC	CASSERVQSPGEQYF
TRBV7-9	TRBJ1-1	-	-	TGTGCCAGCATCCAGACCCCAGTGAACACTGAAGCTTTCTTT	CASIQTPVNTEAFF
TRBV29-1	TRBJ1-4	many	-	TGCAGCGCCGCTGCAGACCAGGGGGAAAAACTGTTTTTT	CSAAADQGEKLFF
TRBV7-2	TRBJ2-5	many	TRBD1	TGTGCCAGCAGCTTCCTGGGACAGCAAGAGACCCAGTACTTC	CASSFLGQQETQYF
TRBV9	TRBJ1-5	many	-	TGTGCCAGCAGCCCCTGGGGTGGAAGGCAGCCCCAGCATTTT	CASSPWGGRQPQHF
TRBV7-9	TRBJ1-1	many	-	TGTGCCAGCAGCTCAGGGGTATTCACTGAAGCTTTCTTT	CASSSGVFTEAFF
TRBV9	TRBJ2-2	-	-	TGTGCCAGCAGCTACGTTACCGGGGAGCTGTTTTTT	CASSYVTGELFF
TRBV2	TRBJ2-1	-	TRBD1	TGTGCCAGCAGGGGGACAGGGTCCTACAATGAGCAGTTCTTC	CASRGTGSYNEQFF
TRBV10-3	TRBJ1-2	-	-	TGTGCCATCAGTGAGTCGTGGGGTTCTAGCGGGAAAGGATATGGCTACACCTTC	CAISESWGSSGKGYGYTF
TRBV14	TRBJ2-7	few	TRBD1	TGTGCCAGCAGCCTGGGGACAGGGCGGCACGAGCAGTACTTC	CASSLGTGRHEQYF
TRBV5-1	TRBJ2-2	many	-	TGCGCCAGCAGCTTTGTGCGGGGTACGAACACCGGGGAGCTGTTTTTT	CASSFVRGTNTGELFF
TRBV7-9	TRBJ2-1	few	TRBD2	TGTGCCAGCAGCCCAAAGACTAGCGGGAGGCCCCATGAGCAGTTCTTC	CASSPKTSGRPHEQFF
TRBV3-1	TRBJ2-7	many	TRBD2	TGTGCCAGCAGCCGGACTAGGCATGAGCAGTACTTC	CASSRTRHEQYF
TRBV6-1	TRBJ1-2	many	-	TGTGCCAGCAGTGACAGGGTTGGCCCTGGCTACACCTTC	CASSDRVGPGYTF
TRBV29-1	TRBJ2-7	many	-	TGCAGCGTTGAGGCCGGGTCCTACGAGCAGTACTTC	CSVEAGSYEQYF
TRBV7-9	TRBJ2-1	-	-	TGTGCCAGCAGCATCCTTAGCGGACTCAATGAGCAGTTCTTC	CASSILSGLNEQFF
TRBV18	TRBJ2-2	-	-	TGTGCCAGCTCACCACCACGCATACCCACCGGGGAGCTGTTTTTT	CASSPPRIPTGELFF
TRBV6-5	TRBJ1-6	few	TRBD1	TGTGCCAGCAGTCGACAGGGCCCGTGGGGAAATTCACCCCTCCACTTT	CASSRQGPWGNSPLHF
TRBV10-1	TRBJ1-5	-	-	TGCGCCAGCAGTGTTTTGCGGGAGGGGCACAATCAGCCCCAGCATTTT	CASSVLREGHNQPQHF